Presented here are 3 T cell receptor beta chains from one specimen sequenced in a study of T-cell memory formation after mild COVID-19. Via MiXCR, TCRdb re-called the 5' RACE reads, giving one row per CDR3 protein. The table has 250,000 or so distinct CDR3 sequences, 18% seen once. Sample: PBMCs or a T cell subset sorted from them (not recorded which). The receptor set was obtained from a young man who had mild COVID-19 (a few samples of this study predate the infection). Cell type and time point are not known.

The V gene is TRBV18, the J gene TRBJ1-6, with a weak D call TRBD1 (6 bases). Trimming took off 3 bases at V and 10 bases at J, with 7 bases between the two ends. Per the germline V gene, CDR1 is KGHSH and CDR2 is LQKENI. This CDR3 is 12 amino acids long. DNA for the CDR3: TGTGCCAGCTCACCCCAGGGGTCACCCCTCCACTTT. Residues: CASSPQGSPLHF.

This chain's CDR3 is CASSQGLSGGEKLFF. The CDR3, as DNA: TGCGCCAGCAGCCAGGGACTTTCCGGCGGTGAAAAACTGTTTTTT. The gene calls are TRBV5-1 and TRBJ1-4, with D possibly matching TRBD1 (5 bases). The CDR3 has 15 residues. V lost 4 bases and J lost 7, with 17 bases in between. Germline V gives CDR1 SGHRS, CDR2 YFSETQ. Together with reference TRBV5-1 and TRBJ1-4, the CDR3 gives the full variable domain: KAGVTQTPRYLIKTRGQQVTLSCSPISGHRSVSWYQQTPGQGLQFLFEYFSETQRNKGNFPGRFSGRQFSNSRSEMNVSTLELGDSALYLCASSQGLSGGEKLFFGSGTQLSVL.

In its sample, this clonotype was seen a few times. CDR3 bases: TGTGCCACCAGCAGCTACAAGATGGATACGCAGTATTTT. It yields the protein CATSSYKMDTQYF. The chain recombines TRBV15 with TRBJ2-3, with no clear D. Germline CDR1 is LNHNV and CDR2 is YYDKDF (reference sequence). Between the trimmed V and J ends, which lost 3 bases and 6 bases, there was a span of 10 bases. This CDR3 contains 13 residues.